What follows describes a single T cell receptor (beta chain). The CDR3 is 11 residues long. In germline, CDR1 is SGDLS, CDR2 YYNGEE. Deletions cut 4 bases from V and 6 bases from J, with 8 bases between. This sample is part of a study of long-term antiretroviral therapy in people with HIV. Running of the v3.0 immunoSEQ assay took place at survey level. Per-sample targets for sequencing were roughly 35,000-50,000 T-cell genomes. The table came from immunoSEQ multiplex PCR; TCRdb's copy has only in-frame clones and leaves some out. The sample holds about 27,000 clones, around 83% seen once. This chain links TRBV9 with TRBJ2-7; possibly TRBD2 for D (6 bases). Sequencing was performed on unsorted PBMCs, taken 2.9 years after starting antiretroviral therapy. The sequence came from a man between 45 and 60 years old with HIV. This CDR3 is CASSLGGEQYF. The CDR3 nucleotides read TGTGCCAGCAGCCTGGGAGGCGAGCAGTACTTC.